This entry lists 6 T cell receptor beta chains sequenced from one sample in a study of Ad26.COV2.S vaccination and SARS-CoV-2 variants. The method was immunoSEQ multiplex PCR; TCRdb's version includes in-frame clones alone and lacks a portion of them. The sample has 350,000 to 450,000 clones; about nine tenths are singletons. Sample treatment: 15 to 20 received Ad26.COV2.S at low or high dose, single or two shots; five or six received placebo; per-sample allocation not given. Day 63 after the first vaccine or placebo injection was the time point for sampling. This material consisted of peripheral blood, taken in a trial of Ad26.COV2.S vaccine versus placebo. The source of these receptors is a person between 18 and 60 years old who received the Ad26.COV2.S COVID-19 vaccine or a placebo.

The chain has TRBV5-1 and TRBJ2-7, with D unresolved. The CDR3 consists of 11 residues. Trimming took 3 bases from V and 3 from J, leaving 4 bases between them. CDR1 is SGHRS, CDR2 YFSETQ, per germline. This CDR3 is CASSSRYEQYF. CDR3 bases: TGCGCCAGCAGCTCCCGCTACGAGCAGTACTTC.

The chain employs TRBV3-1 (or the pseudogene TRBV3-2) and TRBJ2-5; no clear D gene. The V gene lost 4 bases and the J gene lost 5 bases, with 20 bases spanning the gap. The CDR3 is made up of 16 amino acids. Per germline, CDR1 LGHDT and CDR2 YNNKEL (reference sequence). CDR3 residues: CASSLEAGPRWETQYF. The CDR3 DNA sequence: TGTGCCAGCAGCCTCGAGGCCGGACCTCGATGGGAGACCCAGTACTTC.

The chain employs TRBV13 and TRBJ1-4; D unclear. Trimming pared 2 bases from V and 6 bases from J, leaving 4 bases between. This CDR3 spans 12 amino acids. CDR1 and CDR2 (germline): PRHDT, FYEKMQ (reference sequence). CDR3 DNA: TGTGCCAGCAGCTTATTAGATGAAAAACTGTTTTTT. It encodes CASSLLDEKLFF.

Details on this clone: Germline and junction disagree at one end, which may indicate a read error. The chain's CDR3 is CASSPWIANTGELFF. DNA of the CDR3: TGTGCTAGCAGCCCCTGGATCGCGAACACCGGGGAGCTGTTTTTT. V and J are TRBV7-7 and TRBJ2-2; no definite D call. This CDR3 comprises 15 residues. Looked up from germline, CDR1 is SSHAT and CDR2 is FNYEAQ (reference sequence).

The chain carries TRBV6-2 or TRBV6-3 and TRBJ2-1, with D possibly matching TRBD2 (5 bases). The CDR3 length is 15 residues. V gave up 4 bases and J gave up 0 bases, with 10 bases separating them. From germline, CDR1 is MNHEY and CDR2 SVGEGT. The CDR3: CASSSGSASYNEQFF. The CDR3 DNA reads TGTGCCAGCAGTTCGGGGTCCGCCTCCTACAATGAGCAGTTCTTC.

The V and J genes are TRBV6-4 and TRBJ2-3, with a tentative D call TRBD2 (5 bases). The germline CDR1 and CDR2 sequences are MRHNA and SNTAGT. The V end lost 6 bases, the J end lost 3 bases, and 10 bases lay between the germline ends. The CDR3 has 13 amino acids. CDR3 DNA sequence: TGTGCCAGCAGCCAGTCGGGGACAGATACGCAGTATTTT. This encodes CASSQSGTDTQYF.